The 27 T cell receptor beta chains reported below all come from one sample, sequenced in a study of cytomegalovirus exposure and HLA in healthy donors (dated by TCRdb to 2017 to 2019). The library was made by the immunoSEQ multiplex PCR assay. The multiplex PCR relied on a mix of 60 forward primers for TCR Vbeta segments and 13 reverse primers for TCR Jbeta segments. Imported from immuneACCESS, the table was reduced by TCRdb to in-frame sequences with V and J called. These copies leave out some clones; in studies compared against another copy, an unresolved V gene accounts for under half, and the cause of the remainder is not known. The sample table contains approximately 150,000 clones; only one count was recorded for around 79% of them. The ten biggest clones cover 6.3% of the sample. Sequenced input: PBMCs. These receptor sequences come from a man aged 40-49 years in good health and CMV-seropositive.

CDR3 residues: CASSDLDRGKYF. DNA for the CDR3: TGTGCCAGCAGTGATCTGGACAGGGGGAAGTATTTT. This chain connects TRBV6-1 to TRBJ2-3, with TRBD1 identical over 10 bases. Germline CDR1 MNHNS, CDR2 SASEGT. CDR3 length: 12 residues. V dropped 3 bases and J dropped 13; count of bases not matched to a gene: 4.

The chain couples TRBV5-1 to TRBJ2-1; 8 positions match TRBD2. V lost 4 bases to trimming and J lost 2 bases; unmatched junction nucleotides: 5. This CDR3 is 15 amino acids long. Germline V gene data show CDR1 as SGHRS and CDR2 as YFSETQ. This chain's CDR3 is CASSQSGSPYNEQFF. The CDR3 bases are TGCGCCAGCAGCCAAAGCGGGAGCCCCTACAATGAGCAGTTCTTC.

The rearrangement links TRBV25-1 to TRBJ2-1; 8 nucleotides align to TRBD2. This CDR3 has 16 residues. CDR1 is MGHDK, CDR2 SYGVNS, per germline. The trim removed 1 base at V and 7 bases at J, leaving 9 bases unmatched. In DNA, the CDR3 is TGTGCCAGCAGTGAATTAAGTTCGGGGGGGCGGAATGAGCAGTTCTTC. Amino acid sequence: CASSELSSGGRNEQFF.

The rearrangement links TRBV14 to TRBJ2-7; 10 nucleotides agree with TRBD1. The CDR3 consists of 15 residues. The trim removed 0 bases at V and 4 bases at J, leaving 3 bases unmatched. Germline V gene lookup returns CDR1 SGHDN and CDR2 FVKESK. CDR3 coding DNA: TGTGCCAGCAGCCAAGAAGGGACAGGGGCTTACGAGCAGTACTTC. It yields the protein CASSQEGTGAYEQYF.

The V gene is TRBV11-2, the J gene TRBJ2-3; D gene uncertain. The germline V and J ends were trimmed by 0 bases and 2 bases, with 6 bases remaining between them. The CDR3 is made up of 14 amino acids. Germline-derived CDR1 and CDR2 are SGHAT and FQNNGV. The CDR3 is CASSLDRVTDTQYF. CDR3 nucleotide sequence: TGTGCCAGCAGCTTAGATCGAGTCACAGATACGCAGTATTTT.

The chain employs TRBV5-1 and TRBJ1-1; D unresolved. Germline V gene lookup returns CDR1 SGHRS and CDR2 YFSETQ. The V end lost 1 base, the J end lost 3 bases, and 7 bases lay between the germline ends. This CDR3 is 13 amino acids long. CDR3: CASSLMADTEAFF. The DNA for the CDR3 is TGCGCCAGCAGCTTGATGGCTGACACTGAAGCTTTCTTT.

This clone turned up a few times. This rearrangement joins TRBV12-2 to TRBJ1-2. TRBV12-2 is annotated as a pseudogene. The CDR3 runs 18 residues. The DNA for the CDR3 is TGTGCAAGTCGCTCATTTTGGAGACGGATTTACACTAACTATGGCTACACCTTC. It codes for CASRSFWRRIYTNYGYTF.

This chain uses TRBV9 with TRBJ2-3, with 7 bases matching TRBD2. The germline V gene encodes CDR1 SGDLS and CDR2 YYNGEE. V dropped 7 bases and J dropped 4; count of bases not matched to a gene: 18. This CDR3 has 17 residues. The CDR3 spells CASDLGREPLPADTQYF. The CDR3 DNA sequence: TGTGCCAGCGACTTGGGGAGGGAGCCCCTTCCCGCAGATACGCAGTATTTT.

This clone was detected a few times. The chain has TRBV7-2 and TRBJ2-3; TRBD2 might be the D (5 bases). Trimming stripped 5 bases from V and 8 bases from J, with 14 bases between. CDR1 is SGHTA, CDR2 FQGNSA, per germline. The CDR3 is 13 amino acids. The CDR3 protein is CASSTGVKRTQYF. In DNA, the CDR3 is TGTGCCAGCAGCACCGGGGTAAAGCGTACGCAGTATTTT.

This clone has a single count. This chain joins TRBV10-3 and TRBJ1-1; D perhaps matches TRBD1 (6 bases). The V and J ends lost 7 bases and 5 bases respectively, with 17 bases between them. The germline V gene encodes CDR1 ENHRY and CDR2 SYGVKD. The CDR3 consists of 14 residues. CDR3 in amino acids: CAIKAQGSETEAFF. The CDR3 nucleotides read TGTGCCATCAAGGCTCAGGGGAGTGAAACTGAAGCTTTCTTT.

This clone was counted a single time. CDR3 amino acids: CASSPPSALHNEQFF. The CDR3 DNA reads as TGTGCCAGCAGCCCACCTAGCGCTTTACACAATGAGCAGTTCTTC. The gene calls are TRBV4-2 and TRBJ2-1; tentatively, D is TRBD2 (6 bases). Germline loops: CDR1 LGHNA, CDR2 YNFKEQ. V dropped 4 bases and J dropped 5 bases, with 15 bases sitting between them. The CDR3 has 15 amino acids.

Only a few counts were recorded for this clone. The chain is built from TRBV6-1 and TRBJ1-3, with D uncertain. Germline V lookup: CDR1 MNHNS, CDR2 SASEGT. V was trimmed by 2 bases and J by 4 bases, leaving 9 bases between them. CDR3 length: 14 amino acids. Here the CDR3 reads CASSEFYGGNTIYF. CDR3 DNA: TGTGCCAGCAGTGAATTCTACGGGGGAAACACCATATATTTT.

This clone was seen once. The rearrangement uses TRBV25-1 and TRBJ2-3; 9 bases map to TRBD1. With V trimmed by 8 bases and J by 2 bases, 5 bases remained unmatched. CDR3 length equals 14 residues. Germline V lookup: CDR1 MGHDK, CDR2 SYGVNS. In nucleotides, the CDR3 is TGTGCCAGCTCCAGGACAGGGGTCACAGATACGCAGTATTTT. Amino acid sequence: CASSRTGVTDTQYF.

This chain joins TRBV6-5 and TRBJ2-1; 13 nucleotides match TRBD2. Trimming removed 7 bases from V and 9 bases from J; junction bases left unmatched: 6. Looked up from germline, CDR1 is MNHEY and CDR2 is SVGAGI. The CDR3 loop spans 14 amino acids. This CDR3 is CASTPTSGRGEQFF. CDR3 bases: TGTGCCAGCACCCCAACTAGCGGGAGGGGTGAGCAGTTCTTC.

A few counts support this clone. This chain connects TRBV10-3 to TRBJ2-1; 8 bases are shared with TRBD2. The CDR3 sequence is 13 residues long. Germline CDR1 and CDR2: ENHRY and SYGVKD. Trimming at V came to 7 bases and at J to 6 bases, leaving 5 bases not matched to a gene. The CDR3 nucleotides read TGTGCCATCAACCGGGAGGGGGTCAATGAGCAGTTCTTC. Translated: CAINREGVNEQFF.

CDR3 region: CASSGVEQYF. DNA of the CDR3: TGCGCCAGCAGTGGCGTCGAGCAGTACTTC. The chain uses TRBV10-1 and TRBJ2-7; D gene uncertain. V was pared by 4 bases and J by 6 bases, with 4 bases between. Germline V gives CDR1 WNHNN, CDR2 SYGVQD (reference sequence). This CDR3 is built from 10 residues.

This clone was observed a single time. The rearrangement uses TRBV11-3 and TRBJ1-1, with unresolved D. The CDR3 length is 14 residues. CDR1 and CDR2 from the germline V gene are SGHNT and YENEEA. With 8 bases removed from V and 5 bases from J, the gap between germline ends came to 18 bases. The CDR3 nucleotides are TGTGCCAGCTCTCGCGCGGGGTTACGGACTGAAGCTTTCTTT. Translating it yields CASSRAGLRTEAFF.

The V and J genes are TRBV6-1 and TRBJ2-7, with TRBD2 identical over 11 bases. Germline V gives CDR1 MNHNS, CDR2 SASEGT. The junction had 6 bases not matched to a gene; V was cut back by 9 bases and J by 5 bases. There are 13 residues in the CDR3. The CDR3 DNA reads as TGTGCCAGTCTACTAGCGGGAGTAGACGAGCAGTACTTC. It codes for CASLLAGVDEQYF.

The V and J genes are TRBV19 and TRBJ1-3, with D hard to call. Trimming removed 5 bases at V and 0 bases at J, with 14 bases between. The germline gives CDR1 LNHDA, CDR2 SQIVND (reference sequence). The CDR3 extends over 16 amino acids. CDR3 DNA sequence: TGTGCCAGTAGTTCCCCCGGAGGGAGCTCTGGAAACACCATATATTTT. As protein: CASSSPGGSSGNTIYF.

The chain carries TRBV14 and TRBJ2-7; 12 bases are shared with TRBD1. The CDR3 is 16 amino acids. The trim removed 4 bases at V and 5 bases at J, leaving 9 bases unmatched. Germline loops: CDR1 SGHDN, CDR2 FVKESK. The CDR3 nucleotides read TGTGCCAGCAGCCCCCTTGGGACAGGGGGCGGCCACGAGCAGTACTTC. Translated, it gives CASSPLGTGGGHEQYF.

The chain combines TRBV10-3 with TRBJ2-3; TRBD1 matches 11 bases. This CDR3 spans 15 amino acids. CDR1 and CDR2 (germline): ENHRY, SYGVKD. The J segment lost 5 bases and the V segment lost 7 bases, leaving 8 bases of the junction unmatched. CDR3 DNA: TGTGCCATCACCTCGGGACAGGGGGGAGTAGATACGCAGTATTTT. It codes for CAITSGQGGVDTQYF.

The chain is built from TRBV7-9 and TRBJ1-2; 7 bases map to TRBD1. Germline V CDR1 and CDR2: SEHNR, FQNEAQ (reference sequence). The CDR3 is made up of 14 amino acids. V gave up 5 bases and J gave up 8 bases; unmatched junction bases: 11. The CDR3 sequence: CASSPQRGGDGYTF. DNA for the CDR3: TGTGCCAGCAGCCCCCAGAGAGGGGGCGACGGCTACACCTTC.

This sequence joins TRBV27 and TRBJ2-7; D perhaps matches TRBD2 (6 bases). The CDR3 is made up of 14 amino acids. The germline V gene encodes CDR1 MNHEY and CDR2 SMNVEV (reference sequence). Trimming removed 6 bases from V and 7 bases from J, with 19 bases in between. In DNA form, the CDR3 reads TGTGCCAGCAGCTGGGACTCGACCTATGGGGAGCAGTACTTC. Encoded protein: CASSWDSTYGEQYF.

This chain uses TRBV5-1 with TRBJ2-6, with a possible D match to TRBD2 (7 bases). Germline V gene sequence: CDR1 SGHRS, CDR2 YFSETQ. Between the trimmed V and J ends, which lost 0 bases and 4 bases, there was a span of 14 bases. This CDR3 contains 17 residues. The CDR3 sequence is CASSLGGGAGGANVLTF. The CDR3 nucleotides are TGCGCCAGCAGCTTGGGGGGGGGCGCGGGAGGGGCCAACGTCCTGACTTTC.

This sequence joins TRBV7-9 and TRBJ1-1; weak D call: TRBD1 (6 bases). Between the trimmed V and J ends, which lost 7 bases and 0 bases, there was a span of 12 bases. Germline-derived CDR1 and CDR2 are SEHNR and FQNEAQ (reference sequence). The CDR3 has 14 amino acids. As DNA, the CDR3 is TGTGCCAGCAACAGAGAGGGGGTGAACACTGAAGCTTTCTTT. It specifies CASNREGVNTEAFF.

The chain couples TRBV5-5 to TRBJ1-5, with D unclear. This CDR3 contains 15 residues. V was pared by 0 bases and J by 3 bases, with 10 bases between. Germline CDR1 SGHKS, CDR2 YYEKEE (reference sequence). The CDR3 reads CASSLASGNNQPQHF. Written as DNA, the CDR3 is TGTGCCAGCAGCTTGGCCTCAGGTAACAATCAGCCCCAGCATTTT. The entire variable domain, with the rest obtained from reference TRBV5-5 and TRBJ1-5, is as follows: DAGVTQSPTHLIKTRGQQVTLRCSPISGHKSVSWYQQVLGQGPQFIFQYYEKEERGRGNFPDRFSARQFPNYSSELNVNALLLGDSALYLCASSLASGNNQPQHFGDGTRLSIL.

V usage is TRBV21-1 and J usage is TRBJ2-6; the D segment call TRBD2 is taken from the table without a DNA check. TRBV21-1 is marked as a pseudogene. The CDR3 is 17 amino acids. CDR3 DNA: TGTGCCAGTCCTCGGGGGTGTCCCTTATTAAGGGCCAACGTCCTGACTTTC. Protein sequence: CASPRGCPLLRANVLTF.